These T cell receptor beta chains were read from a single sample in a study of control samples from healthy donors and cancer patients. Here immunoSEQ multiplex PCR was the method, and the copy in TCRdb shows in-frame clones only, minus some. The sample records roughly 89,000 clones, around 92% being singletons. Sample: blood. The receptors shown here come from a man aged 45 to 65 in good health. CDR3s include the opening cysteine and the closing phenylalanine or tryptophan. D genes are given only for firm matches.

V gene	J gene	D gene	CDR3 protein
TRBV12-3/TRBV12-4	TRBJ1-1	NA	CASSFAGNTEAFF
TRBV6-5	TRBJ2-7	NA	CASSESSYEQYF
TRBV5-1	TRBJ1-1	NA	CASSWGAAMNTEAFF
TRBV6-6	TRBJ1-2	NA	CASSQPLKGVMNYGYTF
TRBV5-6	TRBJ1-1	TRBD1	CASSWGQGNTEAFF
TRBV2	TRBJ1-6	TRBD1	CASTLRTGGNSPLHF
TRBV5-1	TRBJ1-1	NA	CASSSEGFTEAFF
TRBV29-1	TRBJ1-1	TRBD1	CSVSIGTAEAFF
TRBV24-1	TRBJ2-3	NA	CATSDWSGIHTQYF
TRBV6-2/TRBV6-3	TRBJ1-1	NA	CASSYSTENTEAFF
TRBV27	TRBJ1-1	NA	CASSLLGSWDTEAFF
TRBV7-9	TRBJ2-5	NA	CASSLGLEETQYF